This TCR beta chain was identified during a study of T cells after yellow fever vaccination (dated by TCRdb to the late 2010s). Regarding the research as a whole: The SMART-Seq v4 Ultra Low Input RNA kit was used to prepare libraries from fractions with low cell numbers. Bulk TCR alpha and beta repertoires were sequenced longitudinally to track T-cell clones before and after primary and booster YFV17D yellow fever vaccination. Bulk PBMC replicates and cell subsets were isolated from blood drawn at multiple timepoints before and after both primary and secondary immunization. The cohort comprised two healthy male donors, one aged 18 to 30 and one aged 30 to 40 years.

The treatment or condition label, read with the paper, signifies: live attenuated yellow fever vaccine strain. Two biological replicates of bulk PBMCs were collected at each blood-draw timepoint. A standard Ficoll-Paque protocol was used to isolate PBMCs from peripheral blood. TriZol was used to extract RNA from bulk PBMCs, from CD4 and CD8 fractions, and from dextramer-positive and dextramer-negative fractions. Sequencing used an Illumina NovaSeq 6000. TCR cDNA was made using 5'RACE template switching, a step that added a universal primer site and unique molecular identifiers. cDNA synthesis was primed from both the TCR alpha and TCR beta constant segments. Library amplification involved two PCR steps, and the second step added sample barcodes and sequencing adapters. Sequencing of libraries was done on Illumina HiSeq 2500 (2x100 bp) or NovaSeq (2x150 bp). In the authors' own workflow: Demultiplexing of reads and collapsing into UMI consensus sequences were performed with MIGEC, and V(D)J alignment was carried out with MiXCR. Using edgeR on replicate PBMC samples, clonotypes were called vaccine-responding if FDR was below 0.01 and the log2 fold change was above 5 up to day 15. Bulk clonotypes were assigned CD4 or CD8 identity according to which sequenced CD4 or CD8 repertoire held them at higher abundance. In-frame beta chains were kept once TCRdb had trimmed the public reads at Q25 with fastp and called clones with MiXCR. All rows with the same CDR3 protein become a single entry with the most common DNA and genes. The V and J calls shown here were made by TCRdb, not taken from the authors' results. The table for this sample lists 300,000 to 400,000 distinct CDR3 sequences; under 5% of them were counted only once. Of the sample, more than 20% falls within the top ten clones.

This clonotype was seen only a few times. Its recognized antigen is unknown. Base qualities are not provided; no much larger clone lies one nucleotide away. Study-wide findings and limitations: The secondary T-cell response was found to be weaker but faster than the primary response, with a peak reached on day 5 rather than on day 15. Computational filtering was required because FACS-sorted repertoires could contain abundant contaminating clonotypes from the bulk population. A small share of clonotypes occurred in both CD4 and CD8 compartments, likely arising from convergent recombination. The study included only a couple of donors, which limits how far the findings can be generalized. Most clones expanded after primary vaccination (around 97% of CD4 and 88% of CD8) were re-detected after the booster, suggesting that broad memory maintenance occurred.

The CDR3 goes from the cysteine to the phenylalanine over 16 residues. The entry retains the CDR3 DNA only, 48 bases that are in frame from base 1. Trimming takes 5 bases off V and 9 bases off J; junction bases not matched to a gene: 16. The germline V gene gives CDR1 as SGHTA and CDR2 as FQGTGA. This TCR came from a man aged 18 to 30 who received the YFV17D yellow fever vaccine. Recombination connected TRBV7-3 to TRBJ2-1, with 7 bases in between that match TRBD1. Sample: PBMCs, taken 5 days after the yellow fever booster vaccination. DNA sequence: TGTGCCAGCAGCGAGGGGGCCTATCGTGGAGGAAGTGAGCAGTTCTTC. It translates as CASSEGAYRGGSEQFF.